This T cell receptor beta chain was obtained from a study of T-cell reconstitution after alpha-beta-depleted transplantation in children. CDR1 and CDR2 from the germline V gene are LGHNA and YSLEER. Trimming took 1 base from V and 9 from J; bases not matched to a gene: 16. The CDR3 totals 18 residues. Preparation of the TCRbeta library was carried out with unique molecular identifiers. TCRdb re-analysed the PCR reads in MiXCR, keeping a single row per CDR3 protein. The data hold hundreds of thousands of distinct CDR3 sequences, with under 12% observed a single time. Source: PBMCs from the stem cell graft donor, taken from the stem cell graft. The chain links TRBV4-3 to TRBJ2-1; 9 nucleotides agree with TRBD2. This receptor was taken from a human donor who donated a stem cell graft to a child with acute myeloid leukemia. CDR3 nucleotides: TGCGCCAGCAGCCAAGCATCTTTTGGGTTAGCGGGAGCCAGTGAGCAGTTCTTC. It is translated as CASSQASFGLAGASEQFF.